A selection of T cell receptor beta chains follows, all from one sample in a study of CD8 T cells in ankylosing spondylitis. TCRdb reanalysed the 5' RACE reads using MiXCR and keeps one entry per CDR3 protein. The sample shows some 400,000 distinct CDR3 sequences, 20% to 25% of them seen only once. The source material was blood, either unsorted or a sorted T cell fraction (not recorded which). These receptors were collected from a male donor with ankylosing spondylitis. CDR3s include the opening cysteine and the closing phenylalanine or tryptophan. D genes are given only for firm matches. Clone size appears in some rows only: once, few, many, or a class for an expanded clone.

>15|TRBV20-1|TRBJ2-1|TRBD2|few
CSAREQTLRTSGQFF
TGCAGTGCTAGAGAGCAAACTCTGAGGACTAGCGGACAGTTCTTC
>17|TRBV2|TRBJ2-1|-|-
CASRDPTTPFGGNEQFF
TGTGCCAGCAGGGACCCGACTACCCCCTTCGGAGGGAATGAGCAGTTCTTC
>16|TRBV7-2|TRBJ2-3|TRBD2|few
CASSATSRPPTDTQYF
TGTGCCAGCAGCGCGACTAGCAGACCCCCCACAGATACGCAGTATTTT
>16|TRBV9|TRBJ1-4|TRBD1|-
CASSPRDRGPNEKLFF
TGTGCCAGCAGCCCTCGGGACAGGGGACCTAATGAAAAACTGTTTTTT
>14|TRBV3-1|TRBJ2-1|-|-
CASSHGPEVDEQFF
TGTGCCAGCAGCCACGGACCCGAGGTGGATGAGCAGTTCTTC
>16|TRBV9|TRBJ1-6|TRBD1|few
CASSPQAGGNNSPLHF
TGTGCCAGCAGCCCCCAGGCAGGGGGCAATAATTCACCCCTCCACTTT
>13|TRBV29-1|TRBJ2-1|-|few
CSVDKESYNEQFF
TGCAGCGTTGATAAGGAAAGTTACAATGAGCAGTTCTTC
>14|TRBV7-2|TRBJ1-2|TRBD1|few
CASSWDRVAYGYTF
TGTGCCAGCAGCTGGGACAGGGTCGCCTATGGCTACACCTTC
>15|TRBV11-3|TRBJ1-4|TRBD1|-
CASSKRQGTNEKLFF
TGTGCCAGCAGCAAACGACAGGGGACTAATGAAAAACTGTTTTTT
>12|TRBV5-6|TRBJ2-1|-|-
CASSRNRHEQFF
TGTGCCAGCAGCCGGAACCGGCATGAGCAGTTCTTC
>14|TRBV5-5|TRBJ1-2|TRBD1|few
CASSLEGAVGGYTF
TGTGCCAGCAGCTTGGAGGGGGCAGTCGGTGGCTACACCTTC
>15|TRBV12-3/TRBV12-4|TRBJ2-7|TRBD2|few
CASSLNGREAYEQYF
TGTGCCAGCAGTTTAAACGGGAGGGAGGCCTACGAGCAGTACTTC
>13|TRBV10-3|TRBJ2-7|-|-
CAISVPTGGEQYF
TGTGCCATCAGTGTCCCGACCGGCGGCGAGCAGTACTTC
>14|TRBV6-2/TRBV6-3|TRBJ2-7|TRBD2|-
CASSRSGRYYEQYF
TGTGCCAGCAGTCGTAGCGGGAGGTACTACGAGCAGTACTTC
>14|TRBV5-1|TRBJ2-7|-|few
CASSHSQAGYEQYF
TGCGCCAGCAGTCATAGTCAGGCGGGCTACGAGCAGTACTTC
>15|TRBV5-1|TRBJ2-3|TRBD2|-
CASSYSGTYTDTQYF
TGCGCCAGCAGCTATAGCGGGACTTACACAGATACGCAGTATTTT
>15|TRBV2|TRBJ1-6|TRBD1|-
CASSERTGSYSPLHF
TGTGCCAGCAGTGAAAGGACAGGATCCTATTCACCCCTCCACTTT
>12|TRBV18|TRBJ2-7|-|many
CASSPRGYEQYF
TGTGCCAGCTCACCACGGGGCTACGAGCAGTACTTC
>12|TRBV29-1|TRBJ2-1|-|many
CSVGKGVSEQFF
TGCAGCGTTGGAAAGGGGGTTAGTGAGCAGTTCTTC
>18|TRBV7-3|TRBJ2-7|TRBD2|many
CASSLRGKSSGRGYEQYF
TGTGCCAGCAGCTTAAGAGGGAAGAGTAGCGGGAGGGGCTACGAGCAGTACTTC
>12|TRBV29-1|TRBJ2-7|-|many
CSVASEGSEQYF
TGCAGCGTTGCGTCGGAGGGTTCCGAGCAGTACTTC
>14|TRBV6-1|TRBJ1-1|-|few
CASSLTPGNTEAFF
TGTGCCAGCAGCCTGACACCCGGTAACACTGAAGCTTTCTTT
>15|TRBV28|TRBJ2-4|-|-
CASSLSGNVKYIQYF
TGTGCCAGCAGTTTATCAGGGAACGTGAAATACATTCAGTACTTC
>14|TRBV11-3|TRBJ2-3|TRBD2|few
CASAQGTSADTQYF
TGTGCCAGCGCTCAGGGGACTAGCGCAGATACGCAGTATTTT
>15|TRBV5-1|TRBJ1-4|-|-
CASSLGAGTNEKLFF
TGCGCCAGCAGCTTGGGGGCCGGGACTAATGAAAAACTGTTTTTT